This TCR beta chain was identified during a study of T cell responses to AZD1222 COVID-19 vaccine. Points from the study as a whole: Only a handful of people who got AZD1222 tested seropositive at baseline.

Trimming at V came to 0 bases and at J to 0 bases, leaving 2 bases not matched to a gene. Germline CDR1 SGHDT, CDR2 YYEEEE. This CDR3 is built from 16 residues. Remarks on this clone: Its specificity is not known.

Produced via immunoSEQ multiplex PCR; TCRdb's table is partial and in-frame only. Of 140,000 to 150,000 clones listed, roughly 90% are singletons. The sample here was peripheral blood, taken on day 0 of AZD1222 vaccination. The sequence derives from an adult in good health. The rearrangement links TRBV5-6 to TRBJ2-3; TRBD2 matches at 9 bases. In DNA, the CDR3 is TGTGCCAGCAGCTTGGACCTAGCGGGGAGCACAGATACGCAGTATTTT. It specifies CASSLDLAGSTDTQYF.